This T cell receptor (beta chain) was profiled in a study of blood T cell repertoires in COVID-19. Study summary: Donors in the United States, Italy and Spain gave samples during acute or convalescent COVID-19.

Libraries were prepared by immunoSEQ multiplex PCR; TCRdb keeps only in-frame clonotypes and omits some of them. The sample has 76,000 or so clones; roughly 85% are singletons. V shed 1 base, J shed 8 bases, and the junction held 10 bases outside the gene matches. The length of the CDR3 is 15 residues. The germline CDR1 and CDR2 sequences are SEHNR and FQNEAQ (reference sequence). This sequence was found in a young man with acute or convalescent COVID-19. Source material: peripheral blood. V and J are TRBV7-9 and TRBJ1-2; 7 bases match TRBD1. The CDR3 region is CASSLDEGTAAGYTF. For the CDR3, the DNA is TGTGCCAGCAGCTTAGACGAAGGGACAGCGGCCGGCTACACCTTC.